One sample yielded the 15 T cell receptor beta chains listed below, sequenced in a study of blood T cell repertoires in COVID-19. Measured with immunoSEQ multiplex PCR; TCRdb has only the in-frame clones, and not every one. This sample has 110,000 or so clones, with roughly 80% found just once. Sample: peripheral blood. Source of these receptors: a man aged 50-60 years with acute or convalescent COVID-19.

This clone was picked up a small number of times. The chain has TRBV19 and TRBJ1-5, with a weak D call TRBD1 (6 bases). CDR1 is LNHDA and CDR2 is SQIVND in the germline V gene (reference sequence). The CDR3 length is 16 residues. V dropped 5 bases and J dropped 1 base, with 15 bases sitting between them. The chain's CDR3 is CASSPAQGRSNQPQHF. CDR3 sequence (DNA): TGTGCCAGTAGTCCCGCACAGGGAAGGAGCAATCAGCCCCAGCATTTT.

The chain links TRBV28 to TRBJ1-2; 7 bases agree with TRBD1. In germline, CDR1 is MDHEN, CDR2 SYDVKM. The CDR3 covers 11 residues. V shed 7 bases, J shed 7 bases, and the junction held 3 bases outside the gene matches. The CDR3 sequence is CASMTGFGYTF. CDR3 coding DNA: TGTGCCAGCATGACAGGGTTTGGCTACACCTTC.

This clone was seen more than once but under ten times. V and J are TRBV6-1 and TRBJ1-5; no clear D gene. Germline V gene lookup returns CDR1 MNHNS and CDR2 SASEGT. The CDR3 runs 13 residues. V was shortened by 3 bases and J by 7 bases, with 10 bases between the two germline ends. The CDR3 reads CASSETMSQPQHF. In DNA form, the CDR3 reads TGTGCCAGCAGTGAGACAATGTCACAGCCCCAGCATTTT.

V and J are TRBV21-1 and TRBJ2-1; the table gives TRBD2 as D, unverified against the DNA. TRBV21-1 is flagged as a pseudogene. The CDR3 length is 15 residues. DNA of the CDR3: TGTGCCAGCAGCGGTAGCGGGAGTAAAGGCAATGAGCAGTTCTTC. This encodes CASSGSGSKGNEQFF.

The DNA of the CDR3 is TGTGCCAGCAGCGTTGTGATAGCAGATACGCAGTATTTT. Translating it yields CASSVVIADTQYF. The chain is built from TRBV5-6 and TRBJ2-3; D gene uncertain. Trimming removed 4 bases from V and 4 bases from J, with 10 bases in between. CDR1 and CDR2 (germline): SGHDT, YYEEEE. The CDR3 contains 13 residues. Filled out from reference TRBV5-6 and TRBJ2-3, the complete variable domain reads DAGVTQSPTHLIKTRGQQVTLRCSPKSGHDTVSWYQQALGQGPQFIFQYYEEEERQRGNFPDRFSGHQFPNYSSELNVNALLLGDSALYLCASSVVIADTQYFGPGTRLTVL.

CDR3 region: CASRPRGGETQYF. As DNA, the CDR3 is TGTGCCAGCAGACCCCGGGGTGGAGAGACCCAGTACTTC. V and J are TRBV11-2 and TRBJ2-5; weak D call: TRBD2 (5 bases). The CDR3 extends over 13 amino acids. Germline lookup yields CDR1 SGHAT and CDR2 FQNNGV. Trimming removed 6 bases at V and 4 bases at J, with 12 bases between.

This chain uses TRBV15 with TRBJ1-1; 7 bases line up with TRBD1. Germline V CDR1 and CDR2: LNHNV, YYDKDF (reference sequence). This CDR3 is built from 15 residues. With 4 bases clipped from V and 1 base from J, the junction kept 6 bases outside the gene matches. The CDR3 DNA reads as TGTGCCACCAGCAAACAGGGGATAGCGAACACTGAAGCTTTCTTT. Translation: CATSKQGIANTEAFF.

The J gene is TRBJ2-2, the V gene TRBV2; TRBD2 aligns across 10 bases. The V gene's germline CDR1 is SNHLY and CDR2 FYNNEI. V trimming: 5 bases; J trimming: 4 bases; junction bases outside the gene matches: 4. The CDR3 is 15 residues long. The CDR3 DNA sequence: TGTGCCAGCAGTTCTAGCGGGGGCCGCACCGGGGAGCTGTTTTTT. The encoded protein is CASSSSGGRTGELFF.

The chain combines TRBV5-4 with TRBJ2-1; D perhaps matches TRBD2 (7 bases). Trimming removed 0 bases at V and 7 bases at J, with 14 bases between. The germline V gene has CDR1 SGHNT and CDR2 YYREEE (reference sequence). This CDR3 is 15 amino acids long. In nucleotides, the CDR3 is TGTGCCAGCAGCTTGGAGGGGGGGGTAGGGAATGAGCAGTTCTTC. This codes for CASSLEGGVGNEQFF.

The chain links TRBV6-5 to TRBJ2-5; 8 nucleotides line up with TRBD2. Trimming removed 6 bases from V and 5 bases from J; junction bases left unmatched: 5. The CDR3 loop spans 13 amino acids. The germline gives CDR1 MNHEY, CDR2 SVGAGI. The CDR3 sequence: CASSGLAGETQYF. The CDR3 nucleotides are TGTGCCAGCAGCGGACTAGCCGGGGAGACCCAGTACTTC.

This chain links TRBV14 with TRBJ1-2; D gene unclear. This CDR3 has 14 amino acids. Trimming removed 0 bases at V and 7 bases at J, with 12 bases between. Germline V gene data show CDR1 as SGHDN and CDR2 as FVKESK. The CDR3 DNA sequence: TGTGCCAGCAGCCAAGAGTACCGCCGGGGTGGCTACACCTTC. Translation: CASSQEYRRGGYTF.

The chain links TRBV5-4 to TRBJ1-6, with no clear D. Trimming took 0 bases from V and 4 from J, leaving 5 bases between them. CDR1 SGHNT and CDR2 YYREEE come from the germline V gene (reference sequence). The CDR3 consists of 14 residues. CDR3 coding DNA: TGTGCCAGCAGCTTGGAGCAATATAATTCACCCCTCCACTTT. It encodes CASSLEQYNSPLHF.

The chain combines TRBV4-1 with TRBJ2-2; D is possibly TRBD2 (6 bases). Trimming left V 4 bases short and J 4 bases short, with 16 bases between. Germline lookup yields CDR1 MGHRA and CDR2 YSYEKL. The CDR3 contains 16 residues. In nucleotides, the CDR3 is TGCGCCAGCAGCCCCCGGGGCGGGGCGGGCACCGGGGAGCTGTTTTTT. Encoded protein: CASSPRGGAGTGELFF.

The V gene is TRBV7-9, the J gene TRBJ1-4, with 7 bases matching TRBD1. Germline CDR1 is SEHNR and CDR2 is FQNEAQ (reference sequence). The CDR3 runs 14 residues. Trimming cost V 5 bases and J 4 bases; bases outside gene matches: 4. The CDR3 sequence is CASSPGQDNEKLFF. CDR3 nucleotides: TGTGCCAGCAGCCCAGGACAGGATAATGAAAAACTGTTTTTT.

The chain uses TRBV19 and TRBJ1-1; 9 nucleotides align to TRBD1. Trimming at V came to 5 bases and at J to 1 base, leaving 5 bases not matched to a gene. This CDR3 comprises 15 residues. Germline values: CDR1 LNHDA, CDR2 SQIVND (reference sequence). CDR3 DNA sequence: TGTGCCAGTAGTTTAGGGACAGGGCCGAACACTGAAGCTTTCTTT. Translating it yields CASSLGTGPNTEAFF.